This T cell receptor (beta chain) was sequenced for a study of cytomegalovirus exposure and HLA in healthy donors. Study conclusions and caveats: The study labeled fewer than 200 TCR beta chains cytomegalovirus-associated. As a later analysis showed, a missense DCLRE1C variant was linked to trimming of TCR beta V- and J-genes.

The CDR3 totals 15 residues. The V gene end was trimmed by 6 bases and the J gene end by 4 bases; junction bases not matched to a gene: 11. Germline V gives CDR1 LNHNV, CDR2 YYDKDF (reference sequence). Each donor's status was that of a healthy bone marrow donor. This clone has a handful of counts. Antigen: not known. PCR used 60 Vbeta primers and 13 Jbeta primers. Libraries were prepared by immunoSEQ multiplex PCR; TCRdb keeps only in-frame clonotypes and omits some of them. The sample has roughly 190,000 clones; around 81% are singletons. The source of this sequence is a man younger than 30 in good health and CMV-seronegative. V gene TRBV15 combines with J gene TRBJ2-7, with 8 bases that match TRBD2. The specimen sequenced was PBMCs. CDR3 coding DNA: TGTGCCACCAGGGGCGAGCGGAGCGGGAGATACGAGCAGTACTTC. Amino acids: CATRGERSGRYEQYF.